The 7 T cell receptor beta chains below all came from one sample that was sequenced in a study of cytomegalovirus exposure and HLA in healthy donors (dated by TCRdb to 2016 to 2017). The library relied on the immunoSEQ multiplex PCR assay. A mixture of 60 forward primers for TCR Vbeta segments and 13 reverse primers for TCR Jbeta segments was used in the multiplex PCR. Here the immuneACCESS table is served through TCRdb, limited to in-frame sequences with V and J called. Missing clones are a known gap in these copies; in checked studies unresolved V genes cover under half, and the rest lacks a known reason. This sample holds about 130,000 clones; 65% to 85% were observed only once. The top ten clones comprise 0.95% to 1.5% of the sample. The specimen was PBMCs. The origin of the receptors is a man in his fifties in good health and CMV-seronegative.

Only a few counts were recorded for this clone. V is TRBV2 and J is TRBJ2-5, with D possibly being TRBD1 (6 bases). Germline CDR1 and CDR2: SNHLY and FYNNEI. V was trimmed by 6 bases and J by 5 bases, leaving 16 bases between them. This CDR3 has 14 residues. CDR3 residues: CASSLRQVLETQYF. CDR3 sequence (DNA): TGTGCCAGCAGCCTACGACAGGTCCTGGAGACCCAGTACTTC. The variable domain in full, with the rest retrieved from reference TRBV2 and TRBJ2-5, is EPEVTQTPSHQVTQMGQEVILRCVPISNHLYFYWYRQILGQKVEFLVSFYNNEISEKSEIFDDQFSVERPDGSNFTLKIRSTKLEDSAMYFCASSLRQVLETQYFGPGTRLLVL.

This clone was seen a few times. The J gene is TRBJ1-4, the V gene TRBV9; TRBD1 matches at 9 bases. This CDR3 has 15 residues. Germline-derived CDR1 and CDR2 are SGDLS and YYNGEE. The trim removed 4 bases at V and 7 bases at J, leaving 8 bases unmatched. The CDR3 sequence: CASSLRGTGIEKLFF. CDR3 coding DNA: TGTGCCAGCAGCCTCCGGGGGACAGGGATTGAAAAACTGTTTTTT.

The rearrangement joins TRBV6-5 to TRBJ2-7, with D possibly matching TRBD1 (6 bases). V was shortened by 0 bases and J by 2 bases, with 11 bases between the two germline ends. The CDR3 length is 15 residues. Germline V lookup: CDR1 MNHEY, CDR2 SVGAGI. CDR3 in amino acids: CASSYSTRGTYEQYF. CDR3 DNA: TGTGCCAGCAGTTACTCGACAAGGGGGACCTACGAGCAGTACTTC.

This chain links TRBV28 with TRBJ2-1; 10 positions match TRBD1. CDR3 length equals 16 residues. Germline CDR1 reads MDHEN; CDR2 reads SYDVKM. Trimming at V came to 6 bases and at J to 1 base, leaving 6 bases not matched to a gene. The DNA of the CDR3 is TGTGCCAGCAGCAGACAGGGGGCAAGTTCCTACAATGAGCAGTTCTTC. It translates to CASSRQGASSYNEQFF.

The gene calls are TRBV28 and TRBJ2-7; 7 bases are a match to TRBD2. V shed 8 bases, J shed 3 bases, and the junction held 7 bases outside the gene matches. The CDR3 loop spans 13 amino acids. Germline V gives CDR1 MDHEN, CDR2 SYDVKM. CDR3 nucleotides: TGTGCCAGCGTATCAGCGGGACTCTACGAGCAGTACTTC. Encoded protein: CASVSAGLYEQYF.

A remark on this clone: Different DNA sequences within this sample yield the same CDR3. This chain connects TRBV10-3 to TRBJ2-2; perhaps TRBD1 as D (5 bases). The V gene lost 10 bases and the J gene lost 7 bases, with 19 bases spanning the gap. CDR3 length equals 14 residues. Germline CDR1 is ENHRY and CDR2 is SYGVKD. CDR3 bases: TGTGCCAGCTCTCTAGGGGCGCTGGGCGGGGAGCTGTTTTTT. This codes for CASSLGALGGELFF.

The table lists this clone with a count of one. The CDR3 nucleotides read TGTGCCAGTATGGACAGGGGAACGTTGGGAGGCAACCAAGAGACCCAGTACTTC. As protein: CASMDRGTLGGNQETQYF. The chain uses TRBV19 and TRBJ2-5; 9 bases fit TRBD1. V was pared by 7 bases and J by 0 bases, with 15 bases of the junction left unmatched. The CDR3 is 18 residues long. The germline V gene encodes CDR1 LNHDA and CDR2 SQIVND (reference sequence).